This entry is about one T cell receptor beta chain. CDR1 is MDHEN, CDR2 SYDVKM, per germline. The trim removed 6 bases at V and 6 bases at J, leaving 4 bases unmatched. This CDR3 spans 13 amino acids. The sample originates from a study of blood T cell repertoires in COVID-19. Study overall: Spain, Italy and the United States supplied samples that represented acute and convalescent COVID-19.

Authors' analysis steps: Quantification of nucleated cells was approximated via reference gene primer amplification. The repertoire was sequenced with immunoSEQ multiplex PCR; TCRdb's copy has only in-frame clones and lacks some. For V, J and clone size, that table is used; D and trimming come from the DNA. The data contain more than 95,000 clones, roughly 90% of them singletons. Specimen: peripheral blood. The chain has TRBV28 and TRBJ2-1; 8 bases match TRBD1. This clonotype originated in a woman aged 80 or older in a cohort sampled during active COVID-19. Written as DNA, the CDR3 is TGTGCCAGCAGCCGAGGACAGGGCAATGAGCAGTTCTTC. Translation gives CASSRGQGNEQFF.